The 32 T cell receptor beta chains below were found in one sample sequenced in a study of shared clonotypes between healthy human individuals. Method: immunoSEQ multiplex PCR; TCRdb's copy keeps in-frame clones and lacks some. The data hold roughly 450,000 clones, with 70% to 80% observed a single time. The sample comprised PBMCs. Receptors originate from a woman between 35 and 50 years old in good health. Some clones in this sample may be carry-over from other donors' samples.

The genes are TRBV23-1 and TRBJ2-5; D perhaps matches TRBD2 (6 bases). TRBV23-1 is noted as an ORF with a role that remains uncertain. CDR3 length: 16 amino acids. The V end was cut by 3 bases, the J end by 4 bases, with 18 bases between. The CDR3 is CASSHRGTPWGETQYF. The DNA for the CDR3 is TGCGCCAGCAGTCACCGCGGGACCCCTTGGGGAGAGACCCAGTACTTC.

Notes on this clone: One end of the junction fails to match germline, which may point to a read error. The chain recombines TRBV27 with TRBJ2-2; 8 bases are shared with TRBD1. The CDR3 extends over 15 amino acids. CDR1 is MNHEY and CDR2 is SMNVEV in the germline V gene (reference sequence). CDR3 bases: TGTGCCAGCAGTGTATCACAGACAGGGGTAGGGGAGCTGTTTTTT. Protein: CASSVSQTGVGELFF.

The V and J genes are TRBV7-2 and TRBJ1-1; D unresolved. Trimming pared 4 bases from V and 1 base from J, leaving 13 bases between. In germline, CDR1 is SGHTA, CDR2 FQGNSA. CDR3 length equals 15 residues. CDR3 sequence: CASSSQARGNTEAFF. For the CDR3, the DNA is TGTGCCAGCAGCTCCCAGGCCCGGGGGAACACTGAAGCTTTCTTT.

The gene calls are TRBV5-4 and TRBJ2-1; no reliable D call. The germline V and J ends were trimmed by 6 bases and 4 bases, with 5 bases remaining between them. CDR1 is SGHNT, CDR2 YYREEE, per germline (reference sequence). CDR3 length: 11 amino acids. The CDR3 spells CASTYYNEQFF. In DNA, the CDR3 is TGTGCCAGCACCTATTACAATGAGCAGTTCTTC.

The chain joins TRBV2 to TRBJ2-1; 13 bases line up with TRBD2. V lost 4 bases and J lost 8; bases outside the gene matches: 2. The CDR3 consists of 14 residues. Germline V lookup: CDR1 SNHLY, CDR2 FYNNEI. The CDR3 loop reads CASSGTSGSYEQFF. CDR3 nucleotide sequence: TGTGCCAGCAGTGGGACTAGCGGGAGCTATGAGCAGTTCTTC. Together with reference TRBV2 and TRBJ2-1, the CDR3 gives the full variable domain: EPEVTQTPSHQVTQMGQEVILRCVPISNHLYFYWYRQILGQKVEFLVSFYNNEISEKSEIFDDQFSVERPDGSNFTLKIRSTKLEDSAMYFCASSGTSGSYEQFFGPGTRLTVL.

The chain carries TRBV18 and TRBJ1-2; TRBD1 matches 11 bases. The CDR3 sequence is 15 residues long. J gave up 4 bases and V 3 bases, and 4 bases lay outside the gene matches. Germline assignment: CDR1 KGHSH and CDR2 LQKENI. The CDR3 DNA is TGTGCCAGCTCACCTGCCGGGACAGGGGGCTATGGCTACACCTTC. Translation: CASSPAGTGGYGYTF. Looking up the rest from reference TRBV18 and TRBJ1-2 gives the full variable domain: NAGVMQNPRHLVRRRGQEARLRCSPMKGHSHVYWYRQLPEEGLKFMVYLQKENIIDESGMPKERFSAEFPKEGPSILRIQQVVRGDSAAYFCASSPAGTGGYGYTFGSGTRLTVV.

The CDR3, as DNA: TGTGCCAGCAGCTTAGTGGGCCTAGCGGGAGTGAATGAGCAGTTCTTC. This sequence encodes CASSLVGLAGVNEQFF. This chain connects TRBV7-9 to TRBJ2-1, with 10 positions matching TRBD2. Trimming removed 1 base from V and 7 bases from J; junction bases left unmatched: 7. Per the germline V gene, CDR1 is SEHNR and CDR2 is FQNEAQ (reference sequence). The CDR3 runs 16 residues.

The chain has TRBV10-2 and TRBJ2-3; unclear D gene. The CDR3 is 15 residues long. The germline V gene has CDR1 WSHSY and CDR2 SAAADI. Trimming stripped 6 bases from V and 4 bases from J, with 17 bases between. The CDR3 loop reads CASRSGGGGADTQYF. The CDR3 nucleotides read TGCGCCAGCAGGTCAGGTGGTGGTGGGGCAGATACGCAGTATTTT.

The chain combines TRBV5-4 with TRBJ2-3; no clear D gene. This CDR3 has 14 residues. The V and J ends lost 0 bases and 3 bases respectively, with 8 bases between them. Germline V lookup: CDR1 SGHNT, CDR2 YYREEE (reference sequence). The CDR3 DNA is TGTGCCAGCAGCTTGGTATCGACAACAGATACGCAGTATTTT. The encoded protein is CASSLVSTTDTQYF.

The chain has TRBV28 and TRBJ1-5; D gene uncertain. V shed 1 base and J shed 7 bases, with 5 bases lying between them. Germline CDR1 and CDR2: MDHEN and SYDVKM. The CDR3 contains 12 residues. CDR3 protein: CASSLFGQPQHF. As DNA, the CDR3 is TGTGCCAGCAGTTTATTCGGGCAGCCCCAGCATTTT.

This clone occurred many times. The chain recombines TRBV7-9 with TRBJ2-7; 9 bases map to TRBD2. The J segment lost 7 bases and the V segment lost 5 bases, leaving 9 bases of the junction unmatched. The CDR3 contains 14 residues. Germline V lookup: CDR1 SEHNR, CDR2 FQNEAQ (reference sequence). As DNA, the CDR3 is TGTGCCAGCAGCCCCGGGGTAGCGGGAGAGGAGCAGTACTTC. It specifies CASSPGVAGEEQYF.

The chain carries TRBV11-2 and TRBJ1-1, with D perhaps matching TRBD1 (5 bases). The V gene's germline CDR1 is SGHAT and CDR2 FQNNGV. CDR3 size: 14 residues. Trimming pared 0 bases from V and 4 bases from J, leaving 9 bases between. The CDR3 loop reads CASSLDSGTTEAFF. CDR3 sequence (DNA): TGTGCCAGCAGCTTAGATTCGGGGACCACTGAAGCTTTCTTT.

This clone was recorded once. The genes are TRBV18 and TRBJ1-1; 7 nucleotides agree with TRBD1. V lost 6 bases, J lost 6 bases, and 10 bases stayed unmatched. The germline CDR1 and CDR2 sequences are KGHSH and LQKENI. The length of the CDR3 is 14 residues. Here the CDR3 reads CASSEDRTISEAFF. CDR3 DNA sequence: TGTGCCAGCTCCGAGGACAGGACTATATCTGAAGCTTTCTTT.

The rearrangement uses TRBV27 and TRBJ1-1; D possibly corresponds to TRBD1 (6 bases). The CDR3 is 14 residues long. CDR1 is MNHEY and CDR2 is SMNVEV in the germline V gene (reference sequence). Trimming pared 6 bases from V and 3 bases from J, leaving 14 bases between. CDR3 in DNA: TGTGCCAGCAGCAAACAGGGTCTGTACACTGAAGCTTTCTTT. This translates into CASSKQGLYTEAFF.

The J gene is TRBJ2-3, the V gene TRBV11-3; TRBD2 agrees at 7 bases. After removal of 9 bases from V and 2 bases from J, the junction contained 5 bases not matched to a gene. The CDR3 loop spans 13 amino acids. Germline V gene lookup returns CDR1 SGHNT and CDR2 YENEEA. The CDR3 DNA sequence: TGTGCCAGTCAAGCGGGGTTCACAGATACGCAGTATTTT. It specifies CASQAGFTDTQYF.

The chain employs TRBV29-1 and TRBJ2-1; D ambiguous. Per germline, CDR1 SQVTM and CDR2 ANQGSEA. Trimming removed 2 bases at V and 4 bases at J, with 6 bases between. The CDR3 has 12 residues. CDR3 sequence: CSVELGYNEQFF. The CDR3 bases are TGCAGCGTTGAACTGGGTTACAATGAGCAGTTCTTC.

The chain employs TRBV9 and TRBJ1-1; weak D call: TRBD1 (6 bases). Germline loops: CDR1 SGDLS, CDR2 YYNGEE. The CDR3 totals 13 residues. Trimming removed 4 bases at V and 10 bases at J, with 17 bases between. CDR3 nucleotides: TGTGCCAGCAGCCCCGGGGAGGGGGTTGGAGCTTTCTTT. Translated, it gives CASSPGEGVGAFF.

V and J are TRBV5-6 and TRBJ2-7; maybe TRBD1 (6 bases). Germline V gene data show CDR1 as SGHDT and CDR2 as YYEEEE. The length of the CDR3 is 13 residues. Trimming took 3 bases from V and 6 from J, leaving 13 bases between them. The CDR3 reads CASSSRTRGEQYF. In nucleotides, the CDR3 is TGTGCCAGCAGCTCGAGGACCAGGGGCGAGCAGTACTTC.

This chain uses TRBV10-3 with TRBJ1-1, with D unresolved. The CDR3 has 13 amino acids. V gave up 4 bases and J gave up 0 bases, with 6 bases separating them. Germline CDR1 reads ENHRY; CDR2 reads SYGVKD. For the CDR3, the DNA is TGTGCCATCAGTGCCAGTATGAACACTGAAGCTTTCTTT. Residues: CAISASMNTEAFF.

Written as DNA, the CDR3 is TGTGCCAGCAGTTTCAGGGGGGGGAACACTGAAGCTTTCTTT. Its protein is CASSFRGGNTEAFF. The genes are TRBV27 and TRBJ1-1; 7 bases are shared with TRBD1. The germline V gene has CDR1 MNHEY and CDR2 SMNVEV (reference sequence). V lost 3 bases, J lost 1 base, and 2 bases stayed unmatched. The CDR3 sequence is 14 residues long.

This clone is a singleton in its sample. The chain employs TRBV7-2 and TRBJ2-3; TRBD2 agrees at 10 bases. Germline V CDR1 and CDR2: SGHTA, FQGNSA. The V segment lost 5 bases and the J segment 0 bases; nucleotides outside the gene matches: 8. The CDR3 contains 17 residues. The CDR3 spells CASSPGGLAASTDTQYF. CDR3 nucleotide sequence: TGTGCCAGCAGCCCTGGAGGACTAGCGGCTAGCACAGATACGCAGTATTTT.

The rearrangement joins TRBV5-1 to TRBJ2-7, with 10 bases matching TRBD2. Germline loops: CDR1 SGHRS, CDR2 YFSETQ. The CDR3 runs to 15 residues. J was trimmed by 3 bases and V by 4 bases; bases with no gene match: 7. The CDR3 loop is CASSPRIAGGYEQYF. The CDR3 nucleotides read TGCGCCAGCAGCCCCAGGATAGCGGGAGGCTACGAGCAGTACTTC.

The rearrangement joins TRBV27 to TRBJ2-7, with D possibly being TRBD2 (6 bases). The V gene lost 5 bases and the J gene lost 0 bases, with 11 bases spanning the gap. Germline lookup yields CDR1 MNHEY and CDR2 SMNVEV (reference sequence). The CDR3 is 14 amino acids. This chain's CDR3 is CASSPLGGSYEQYF. The CDR3 DNA is TGTGCCAGCAGTCCCCTGGGGGGCTCCTACGAGCAGTACTTC.

There are a few counts of this clone. The V gene is TRBV6-1, the J gene TRBJ2-7, with TRBD2 matching over 9 bases. The CDR3 length is 14 residues. Per germline, CDR1 MNHNS and CDR2 SASEGT. The V and J ends lost 2 bases and 5 bases, in that order; junction bases with no gene match: 4. Here the CDR3 DNA reads TGTGCCAGCAGTGAAATTAGCGGGAGTGACGAGCAGTACTTC. Its translation is CASSEISGSDEQYF.

V gene TRBV4-3 combines with J gene TRBJ1-5; the D is unclear. The V end was cut by 0 bases, the J end by 4 bases, with 10 bases between. Germline values: CDR1 LGHNA, CDR2 YSLEER. CDR3 size: 15 residues. The CDR3 DNA follows: TGCGCCAGCAGCCAAGATTCGGCTGTAAATCAGCCCCAGCATTTT. It codes for CASSQDSAVNQPQHF.

V usage is TRBV7-8 and J usage is TRBJ2-7; tentative D call: TRBD2 (5 bases). The CDR3 contains 15 residues. Looked up from germline, CDR1 is SGHVS and CDR2 is FQNEAQ. V was trimmed by 2 bases and J by 0 bases, leaving 11 bases between them. The CDR3: CASSLLASSSYEQYF. For the CDR3, the DNA is TGTGCCAGCAGCTTACTGGCTAGCAGCTCCTACGAGCAGTACTTC.

The chain is built from TRBV13 and TRBJ1-2; the D is unclear. V gave up 5 bases and J gave up 3 bases, with 16 bases separating them. The germline V gene has CDR1 PRHDT and CDR2 FYEKMQ (reference sequence). The CDR3 spans 15 residues. The CDR3 DNA follows: TGTGCCAGCAGCCCCGCACCGACGGCGGACTATGGCTACACCTTC. This sequence encodes CASSPAPTADYGYTF.

This clone has just a few counts. This chain links TRBV27 with TRBJ1-1; possibly TRBD1 for D (6 bases). The CDR3 spans 15 residues. CDR1 is MNHEY, CDR2 SMNVEV, per germline (reference sequence). Trimming left V 3 bases short and J 0 bases short, with 11 bases between. CDR3 sequence reads: CASSLIRGMNTEAFF. The CDR3 DNA reads as TGTGCCAGCAGTTTGATCAGGGGTATGAACACTGAAGCTTTCTTT.

J is TRBJ2-7 and V is TRBV5-1; 10 bases are shared with TRBD2. V was clipped by 3 bases and J by 2 bases; unmatched bases: 2. Germline CDR1 is SGHRS and CDR2 is YFSETQ. The CDR3 covers 14 residues. The DNA of the CDR3 is TGCGCCAGCAGCTGGACTAGCGGTACCTACGAGCAGTACTTC. It encodes CASSWTSGTYEQYF. Filled out from reference TRBV5-1 and TRBJ2-7, the complete variable domain reads KAGVTQTPRYLIKTRGQQVTLSCSPISGHRSVSWYQQTPGQGLQFLFEYFSETQRNKGNFPGRFSGRQFSNSRSEMNVSTLELGDSALYLCASSWTSGTYEQYFGPGTRLTVT.

V is TRBV5-1 and J is TRBJ1-6; 7 bases line up with TRBD1. Trimming removed 0 bases from V and 6 bases from J; junction bases left unmatched: 6. Germline V gene lookup returns CDR1 SGHRS and CDR2 YFSETQ. The CDR3 totals 16 residues. The CDR3 DNA sequence: TGCGCCAGCAGCTTGGGAGGGGGCGCGGGTAATTCACCCCTCCACTTT. This codes for CASSLGGGAGNSPLHF.

This clone has a single count. This sequence joins TRBV2 and TRBJ2-3; unclear D gene. V was trimmed by 8 bases and J by 3 bases, leaving 9 bases between them. There are 12 residues in the CDR3. The germline V gene has CDR1 SNHLY and CDR2 FYNNEI. The CDR3 sequence is CASVTHTDTQYF. The DNA for the CDR3 is TGTGCCAGCGTGACCCATACAGATACGCAGTATTTT.

V and J are TRBV25-1 and TRBJ2-6; D remains ambiguous. The germline CDR1 and CDR2 sequences are MGHDK and SYGVNS. V was clipped by 9 bases and J by 2 bases, with 11 bases between them. The CDR3 runs 14 residues. The CDR3 here is CASTQEAGANVLTF. The CDR3 nucleotides read TGTGCCAGTACGCAGGAAGCTGGGGCCAACGTCCTGACTTTC.